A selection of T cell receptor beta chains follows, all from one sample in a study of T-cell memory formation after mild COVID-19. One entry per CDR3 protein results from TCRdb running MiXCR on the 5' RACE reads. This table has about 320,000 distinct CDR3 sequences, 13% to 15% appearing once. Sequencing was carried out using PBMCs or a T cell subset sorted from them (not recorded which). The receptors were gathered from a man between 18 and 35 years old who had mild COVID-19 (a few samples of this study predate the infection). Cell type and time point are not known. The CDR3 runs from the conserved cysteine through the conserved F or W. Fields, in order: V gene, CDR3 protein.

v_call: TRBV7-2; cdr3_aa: CASSLVGGSTKNIQYF
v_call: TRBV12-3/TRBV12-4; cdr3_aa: CASSQGTGELFF
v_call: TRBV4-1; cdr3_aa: CASSQAPHRSGYTF
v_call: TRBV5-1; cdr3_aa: CASSLYGASTDTQYF
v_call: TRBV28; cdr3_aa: CASSFLGSGELFF
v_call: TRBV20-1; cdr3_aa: CSAETDRTEAFF
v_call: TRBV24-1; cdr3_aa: CATSESTGPSGAFF
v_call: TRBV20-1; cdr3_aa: CSARDSRVDYGYTF
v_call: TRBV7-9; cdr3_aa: CASSLTLTGANYGYTF
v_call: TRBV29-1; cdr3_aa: CSATGSGADTQYF
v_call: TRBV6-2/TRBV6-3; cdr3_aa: CASSYSPVGELFF
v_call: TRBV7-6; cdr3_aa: CASRTGTGPLNEQFF
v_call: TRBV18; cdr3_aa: CASSPRGGSGTDTQYF
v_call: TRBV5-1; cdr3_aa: CASTRGPALYNEQFF
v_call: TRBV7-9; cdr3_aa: CASSFSPPDTQYF
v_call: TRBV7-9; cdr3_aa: CASSLGLAGGLSYNEQFF
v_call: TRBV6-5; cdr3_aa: CASSRGTSGGRTDTQYF
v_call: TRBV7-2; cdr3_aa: CASSLDRGVYEQYF
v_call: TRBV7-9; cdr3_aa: CASSARDTYLSGNTIYF
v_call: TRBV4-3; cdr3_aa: CASSQDPSDPEQFF
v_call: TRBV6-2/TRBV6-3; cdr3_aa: CASSPVTSYNEQFF
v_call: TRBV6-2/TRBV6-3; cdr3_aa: CASSSGRDSNQPQHF
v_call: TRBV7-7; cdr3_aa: CASSFGLAGGPETQYF
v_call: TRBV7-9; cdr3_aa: CASSRYREQYF
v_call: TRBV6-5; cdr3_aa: CASSYIAGGVQETQYF
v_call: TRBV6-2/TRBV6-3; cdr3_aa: CASTVGEKLFF
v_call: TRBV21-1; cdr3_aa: CASSKGQGDPTPEAFF
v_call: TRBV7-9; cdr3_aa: CASTRDRVNEQYF
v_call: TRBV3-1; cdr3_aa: CASSQSGTNYGYTF
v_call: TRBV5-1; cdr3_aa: CASSPDRQGDSGNTIYF
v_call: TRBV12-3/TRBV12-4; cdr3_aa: CASRVLNTEAFF
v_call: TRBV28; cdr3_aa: CASSSYSGGVGTQYF
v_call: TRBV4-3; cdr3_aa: CASSSRTGGESPLHF
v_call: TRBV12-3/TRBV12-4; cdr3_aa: CASSSGTGRPIQYF
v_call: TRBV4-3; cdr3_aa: CASSQGLRGWYEQYF
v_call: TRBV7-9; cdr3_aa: CASSLARRRSYNEQFF
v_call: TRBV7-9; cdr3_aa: CASSLSQRSTDTQYF
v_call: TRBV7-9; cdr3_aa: CASSWAEETQYF
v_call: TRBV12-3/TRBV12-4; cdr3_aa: CASNLGQGHQETQYF
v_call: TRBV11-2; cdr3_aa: CASSAQGQASTDTQYF
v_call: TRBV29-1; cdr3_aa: CSVELRGPMNTEAFF
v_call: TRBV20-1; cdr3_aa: CSASGLALGTDTQYF